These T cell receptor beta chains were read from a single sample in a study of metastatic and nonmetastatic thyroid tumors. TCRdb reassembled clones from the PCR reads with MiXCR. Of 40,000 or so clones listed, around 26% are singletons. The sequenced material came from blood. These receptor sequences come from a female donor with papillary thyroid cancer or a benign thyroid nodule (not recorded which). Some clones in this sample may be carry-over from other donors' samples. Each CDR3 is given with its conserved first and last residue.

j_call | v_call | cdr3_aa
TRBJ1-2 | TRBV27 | CASSRGQGLGGYTF
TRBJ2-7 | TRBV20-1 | CSATTGAYSYEQYF
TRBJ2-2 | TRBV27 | CASSGRDTGELFF
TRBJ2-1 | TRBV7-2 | CASSFSGPEQFF
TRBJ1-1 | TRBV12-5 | CASGPDISGAEAFF
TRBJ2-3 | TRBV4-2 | CASSQYVAGGHFEPDTQYF
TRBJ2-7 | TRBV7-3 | CASSQGGQGHEQYF
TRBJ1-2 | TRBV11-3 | CASSSSGDYGYTF
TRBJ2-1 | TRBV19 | CASSIGNRNNEQFF
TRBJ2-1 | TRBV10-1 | CASSRDQTYNEQFF
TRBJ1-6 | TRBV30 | CAWSPPGLSNSPLHF
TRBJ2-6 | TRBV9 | CASSDPGVLGGANVLTF
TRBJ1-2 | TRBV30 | CAWRTLEGFYGYTF
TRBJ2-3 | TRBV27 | CASRHTLGLAGAADTQYF
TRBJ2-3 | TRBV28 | CASSPSGEADTQYF